The 21 T cell receptor beta chains reported below all come from one sample, sequenced in a study of early T cells in non-severe SARS-CoV-2 infection. MiXCR, applied by TCRdb to the 5' RACE reads, yields one record per CDR3 protein. Among tens of thousands of distinct CDR3 sequences, about 8.9% were seen once, and the ten largest hold roughly 15%. The sequencing input was whole blood. Receptors originate from an adult who was a healthcare worker with PCR-confirmed SARS-CoV-2 infection or an uninfected control (not recorded which).

With respect to this clonotype: Germline and junction disagree at one end, which may indicate a read error. The CDR3 reads CTISVGAAAEAFF. The CDR3 coding sequence is TGTACCATCAGTGTAGGGGCAGCTGCTGAAGCTTTCTTT. This chain uses TRBV10-3 with TRBJ1-1; D possibly corresponds to TRBD1 (5 bases). Germline V gives CDR1 ENHRY, CDR2 SYGVKD. CDR3 length: 13 amino acids.

This clonotype was observed many times. The V and J genes are TRBV28 and TRBJ1-6, with D uncertain. This CDR3 is 12 amino acids long. Germline assignment: CDR1 MDHEN and CDR2 SYDVKM. The V end lost 10 bases, the J end lost 9 bases, and 13 bases lay between the germline ends. CDR3 sequence reads: CATLRQRSPLHF. The DNA of the CDR3 is TGTGCCACCCTTCGCCAACGTTCACCCCTCCACTTT.

This sequence joins TRBV19 and TRBJ1-4; D gene uncertain. CDR3 length equals 14 residues. V dropped 4 bases and J dropped 0 bases, with 6 bases sitting between them. The V gene's germline CDR1 is LNHDA and CDR2 SQIVND (reference sequence). The CDR3 sequence: CASSRSATNEKLFF. Written as DNA, the CDR3 is TGTGCCAGTAGTAGGTCTGCAACTAATGAAAAACTGTTTTTT.

This clonotype was seen only a few times. The V gene is TRBV7-9, the J gene TRBJ1-2; 8 bases line up with TRBD1. The CDR3 length is 16 residues. Unmatched junction bases numbered 11, after V lost 2 bases and J lost 6 bases. Germline V gene lookup returns CDR1 SEHNR and CDR2 FQNEAQ (reference sequence). In DNA, the CDR3 is TGTGCCAGCAGCTTACCCCAACAGGGGGGAAGCGATGGCTACACCTTC. This encodes CASSLPQQGGSDGYTF.

This clonotype was seen at least ten times. This chain connects TRBV18 to TRBJ2-3; a weak D match, TRBD2 (6 bases). The CDR3 has 17 amino acids. Germline CDR1 is KGHSH and CDR2 is LQKENI. Trimming removed 2 bases from V and 0 bases from J, with 15 bases in between. CDR3 DNA: TGTGCCAGCTCACCAGAGGGAGGACGCCCTAGCACAGATACGCAGTATTTT. Translation: CASSPEGGRPSTDTQYF.

This clonotype showed up just a few times. The CDR3 spells CSARAPRDRYNQPQHF. In nucleotides, the CDR3 is TGCAGTGCTAGAGCCCCCCGGGACAGGTACAATCAGCCCCAGCATTTT. The rearrangement uses TRBV20-1 and TRBJ1-5, with TRBD1 matching 8 bases. Germline V gives CDR1 DFQATT, CDR2 SNEGSKA (reference sequence). V was pared by 1 base and J by 3 bases, with 8 bases of the junction left unmatched. The CDR3 contains 16 residues.

Only a few counts were recorded for this clonotype. J is TRBJ2-7 and V is TRBV20-1; D might be TRBD1 (5 bases). The germline V gene has CDR1 DFQATT and CDR2 SNEGSKA (reference sequence). The CDR3 sequence is 13 residues long. The V end was cut by 1 base, the J end by 5 bases, with 12 bases between. Here the CDR3 reads CSARGAGPDEQYF. As DNA, the CDR3 is TGCAGTGCTAGAGGTGCAGGGCCGGACGAGCAGTACTTC.

A few counts support this clonotype. The chain uses TRBV27 and TRBJ2-1; the match to TRBD1 covers 7 bases. The CDR3 runs 16 residues. Germline loops: CDR1 MNHEY, CDR2 SMNVEV (reference sequence). J was trimmed by 0 bases and V by 6 bases; bases with no gene match: 8. The DNA of the CDR3 is TGTGCCAGCAGAAGAACGACAGGGAGCTCCTACAATGAGCAGTTCTTC. Protein: CASRRTTGSSYNEQFF.

This clonotype was detected many times. CDR3 sequence: CASSLGGRAGNEQFF. DNA for the CDR3: TGTGCCAGCAGCTTAGGCGGGAGGGCGGGGAATGAGCAGTTCTTC. The V and J genes are TRBV7-3 and TRBJ2-1; 9 bases fit TRBD2. The CDR3 runs 15 residues. CDR1 and CDR2 from the germline V gene are SGHTA and FQGTGA. V was clipped by 2 bases and J by 7 bases; unmatched bases: 6.

The gene calls are TRBV27 and TRBJ1-1; TRBD1 matches 7 bases. Germline V gene lookup returns CDR1 MNHEY and CDR2 SMNVEV (reference sequence). The CDR3 extends over 16 amino acids. V was clipped by 1 base and J by 3 bases; unmatched bases: 8. CDR3 loop: CASSLYGGTADTEAFF. CDR3 sequence (DNA): TGTGCCAGCAGTTTATACGGGGGGACAGCAGACACTGAAGCTTTCTTT.

The chain couples TRBV7-9 to TRBJ1-1; D uncertain. The length of the CDR3 is 16 residues. V lost 4 bases and J lost 6, with 21 bases in between. Germline V gives CDR1 SEHNR, CDR2 FQNEAQ (reference sequence). CDR3 region: CASSSGSFSLPSEAFF. The CDR3 DNA reads TGTGCCAGCAGCTCGGGGAGTTTTTCGCTTCCATCTGAAGCTTTCTTT.

This clonotype occurred many times. The chain links TRBV25-1 to TRBJ2-7; D is unclear. The CDR3 loop spans 11 amino acids. V lost 1 base to trimming and J lost 5 bases, with 3 bases between them. Germline V gene sequence: CDR1 MGHDK, CDR2 SYGVNS. CDR3 coding DNA: TGTGCCAGCAGTGAATGGGACGAGCAGTACTTC. Translated, it gives CASSEWDEQYF.

This clonotype has a count of ten or more. This chain uses TRBV12-3 or TRBV12-4 with TRBJ1-1, with unresolved D. The CDR3 has 17 amino acids. The V end was cut by 7 bases, the J end by 8 bases, with 29 bases between. The chain's CDR3 is CASTPSRIRSEAVEAFF. CDR3 DNA: TGTGCCAGCACCCCAAGTAGGATCAGGTCGGAAGCCGTAGAAGCTTTCTTT.

This clonotype was counted many times. This sequence joins TRBV6-2 or TRBV6-3 and TRBJ1-1, with D perhaps matching TRBD1 (6 bases). This CDR3 region has 15 residues. CDR1 and CDR2 from the germline V gene are MNHEY and SVGEGT. The V end was cut by 6 bases, the J end by 6 bases, with 20 bases between. The CDR3 DNA sequence: TGTGCCAGCAGCACCCAACAGGGACTGTCTGCTGAAGCTTTCTTT. Its translation: CASSTQQGLSAEAFF.

The CDR3 sequence: CASSPGPGLNTGELFF. In nucleotides, the CDR3 is TGTGCCAGCAGCCCGGGACCAGGTTTGAACACCGGGGAGCTGTTTTTT. The genes are TRBV7-2 and TRBJ2-2, with D perhaps TRBD1 or TRBD2 (5 bases each). The CDR3 sequence is 16 residues long. Trimming left V 5 bases short and J 1 base short, with 14 bases between. Germline CDR1 and CDR2: SGHTA and FQGNSA.

In its sample, this clonotype was seen a few times. This rearrangement joins TRBV11-3 to TRBJ2-1; D gene unclear. This CDR3 is built from 13 residues. Germline V gene lookup returns CDR1 SGHNT and CDR2 YENEEA. The V end was cut by 5 bases, the J end by 3 bases, with 8 bases between. The CDR3 spells CASSPGDYNEQFF. DNA of the CDR3: TGTGCCAGCAGCCCTGGGGACTACAATGAGCAGTTCTTC.

This clonotype was recorded many times. The chain has TRBV7-2 and TRBJ2-3, with 12 bases identical to TRBD2. CDR1 and CDR2 from the germline V gene are SGHTA and FQGNSA. Trimming took 2 bases from V and 0 from J; bases not matched to a gene: 3. CDR3 size: 17 residues. CDR3 bases: TGTGCCAGCAGCTTATTCCTAGCGGGAGGGAGCACAGATACGCAGTATTTT. Amino acids: CASSLFLAGGSTDTQYF. Together with reference TRBV7-2 and TRBJ2-3, the CDR3 gives the full variable domain: GAGVSQSPSNKVTEKGKDVELRCDPISGHTALYWYRQSLGQGLEFLIYFQGNSAPDKSGLPSDRFSAERTGGSVSTLTIQRTQQEDSAVYLCASSLFLAGGSTDTQYFGPGTRLTVL.

This clonotype was seen only a few times. The V gene is TRBV28, the J gene TRBJ1-1; D possibly corresponds to TRBD1 (5 bases). Trimming took off 6 bases at V and 5 bases at J, with 13 bases between the two ends. This CDR3 contains 13 residues. The V gene's germline CDR1 is MDHEN and CDR2 SYDVKM. In DNA form, the CDR3 reads TGTGCCAGCAGCAATCAGGGCGGGACTGAAGCTTTCTTT. This gives the protein CASSNQGGTEAFF.

This clonotype was seen only a few times. V is TRBV7-6 and J is TRBJ1-1; the D gene is possibly TRBD1 (6 bases). Germline CDR1 SGHVS, CDR2 FNYEAQ. This CDR3 has 14 amino acids. Between the trimmed V and J ends, which lost 6 bases and 5 bases, there was a span of 16 bases. CDR3 in DNA: TGTGCCAGCAGGCTGGCGGGGGCAAGTACTGAAGCTTTCTTT. It specifies CASRLAGASTEAFF.

This clonotype was counted ten times or more. This sequence joins TRBV6-6 and TRBJ1-4, with D hard to call. CDR1 is MNHNY and CDR2 is SVGAGI in the germline V gene (reference sequence). The V and J ends lost 6 bases and 3 bases respectively, with 14 bases between them. CDR3 length: 15 residues. CDR3 amino acids: CASRPLHTPNEKLFF. The CDR3 DNA is TGTGCCAGCAGACCTTTACACACGCCTAATGAAAAACTGTTTTTT.

The sample holds many counts of this clonotype. The genes are TRBV6-5 and TRBJ2-5; D unclear. V lost 4 bases to trimming and J lost 9 bases, with 12 bases between them. The CDR3 is made up of 12 amino acids. The germline V gene encodes CDR1 MNHEY and CDR2 SVGAGI. The CDR3 DNA reads as TGTGCCAGCAGTTTACCAAATAGGGCCCAGTACTTC. Amino acids: CASSLPNRAQYF.